The present entry profiles one TCR beta chain with its context. Per germline, CDR1 SGHTA and CDR2 FQGNSA. Trimming took off 6 bases at V and 0 bases at J, with 12 bases between the two ends. This CDR3 is built from 16 residues. These data belong to a study of shared T cell receptors in the human thymus. Only in-frame clones appear in the TCRdb table, and some are missing; sequencing was by immunoSEQ multiplex PCR. The data show about 380,000 clones, approximately 95% seen once. The J gene is TRBJ2-6, the V gene TRBV7-2, with D hard to call. Sample: thymocytes. This TCR was sampled from a human donor. The DNA for the CDR3 is TGTGCCAGCAGAATACGGACGGCCTCTGGGGCCAACGTCCTGACTTTC. As protein: CASRIRTASGANVLTF. Variable domain in full (rest from reference TRBV7-2 and TRBJ2-6): GAGVSQSPSNKVTEKGKDVELRCDPISGHTALYWYRQSLGQGLEFLIYFQGNSAPDKSGLPSDRFSAERTGGSVSTLTIQRTQQEDSAVYLCASRIRTASGANVLTFGAGSRLTVL.